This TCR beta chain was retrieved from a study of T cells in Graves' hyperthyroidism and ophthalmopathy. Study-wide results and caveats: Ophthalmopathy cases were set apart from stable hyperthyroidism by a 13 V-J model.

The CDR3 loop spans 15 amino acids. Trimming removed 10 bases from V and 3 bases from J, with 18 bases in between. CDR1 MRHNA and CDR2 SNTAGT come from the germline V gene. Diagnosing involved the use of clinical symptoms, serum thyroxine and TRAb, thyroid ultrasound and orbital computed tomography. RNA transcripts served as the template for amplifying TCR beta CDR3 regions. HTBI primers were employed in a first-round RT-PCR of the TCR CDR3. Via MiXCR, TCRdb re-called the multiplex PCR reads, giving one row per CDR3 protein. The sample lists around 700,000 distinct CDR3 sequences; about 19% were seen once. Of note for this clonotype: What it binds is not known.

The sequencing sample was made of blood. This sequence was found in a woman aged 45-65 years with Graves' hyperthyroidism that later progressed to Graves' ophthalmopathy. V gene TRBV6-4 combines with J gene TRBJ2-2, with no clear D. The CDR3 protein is CATRRDVGDTGELFF. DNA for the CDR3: TGTGCCACCCGGAGAGACGTTGGCGACACCGGGGAGCTGTTTTTT.